The rows below give T cell receptor beta chains drawn from one sample of a study of T-cell memory formation after mild COVID-19. Using its own MiXCR run on the 5' RACE reads, TCRdb lists one record per CDR3 protein. This table has 170,000 or so distinct CDR3 sequences, 31% appearing once. Sequenced: PBMCs or a T cell subset sorted from them (not recorded which). The receptors were gathered from an adult woman who had mild COVID-19 (a few samples of this study predate the infection). Cell type and time point are not known. Both conserved end residues are part of each CDR3. The D gene is left open where the match is weak. Only some rows state a clone size, as once, few, many or a class for expanded clones.

clone_size	d_call	v_call	j_call	cdr3_nt	cdr3_aa
few	.	TRBV4-1	TRBJ2-1	TGCGCCAGCAGCCAAGATCTGGCGTCTCACAATGAGCAGTTCTTC	CASSQDLASHNEQFF
.	.	TRBV7-9	TRBJ2-1	TGTGCCAGCAGCTTGCCAGCCTACAATGAGCAGTTCTTC	CASSLPAYNEQFF
few	.	TRBV7-2	TRBJ2-3	TGTGCCAGCAGTCCTACGGCGGGAATTAGCACAGATACGCAGTATTTT	CASSPTAGISTDTQYF
.	TRBD2	TRBV29-1	TRBJ2-3	TGCAGCGTGCAAACGACTAGCTTGGCGATGAGGGCTGCGCAGTATTTT	CSVQTTSLAMRAAQYF
.	.	TRBV7-6	TRBJ2-1	TGTGCCAGCAGCGGCCAGGCGCTGGCGAGCTCCTACAATGAGCAGTTCTTC	CASSGQALASSYNEQFF
few	.	TRBV12-3/TRBV12-4	TRBJ2-6	TGTGCCAGCACCGACTCTGGGGCCAACGTCCTGACTTTC	CASTDSGANVLTF
few	TRBD2	TRBV12-5	TRBJ2-4	TGTGCTAGTGGCCCGGGACTAGCGGTAGCCAAAAACATTCAGTACTTC	CASGPGLAVAKNIQYF
few	TRBD1	TRBV20-1	TRBJ2-3	TGCAGTGCTCCGATGACAGGGTATGGCACAGATACGCAGTATTTT	CSAPMTGYGTDTQYF
few	TRBD2	TRBV7-9	TRBJ2-5	TGTGCCAGCAGCAACTCGGGACTAGGAGAGACCCAGTACTTC	CASSNSGLGETQYF
.	.	TRBV4-1	TRBJ2-3	TGCGCCAGCAGCTTGGAAGCGCTTGGGGAGACGCAGTATTTT	CASSLEALGETQYF
.	.	TRBV11-3	TRBJ1-1	TGTGCCAGCAAAACCGGGACGGTGAACACTGAAGCTTTCTTT	CASKTGTVNTEAFF
many	.	TRBV10-3	TRBJ1-2	TGTGCCATCAGTGGCAGGGATCATGGCTACACCTTC	CAISGRDHGYTF
.	.	TRBV18	TRBJ1-4	TGTGCCAGCTCACCAAATCTGCAGCCGGGGGTTGAAAAACTGTTTTTT	CASSPNLQPGVEKLFF
.	TRBD2	TRBV24-1	TRBJ2-3	TGTGCCACCAGTGCTAGCGGGAGTGGTGATACGCAGTATTTT	CATSASGSGDTQYF
.	.	TRBV12-3/TRBV12-4	TRBJ1-1	TGTGCCAGCAGTTGGCCTAATCAAGGGGAAACTGAAGCTTTCTTT	CASSWPNQGETEAFF
many	TRBD1	TRBV27	TRBJ2-2	TGTGCCAGCACCAGGACAGGGGGCAGTCTAATCACCGGGGAGCTGTTTTTT	CASTRTGGSLITGELFF
few	.	TRBV12-3/TRBV12-4	TRBJ2-2	TGTGCCAGCAGTTTTCAGGGTCCCACCGGGGAGCTGTTTTTT	CASSFQGPTGELFF
.	TRBD1	TRBV5-1	TRBJ2-1	TGCGCCAGCAGTCCCCCAGACAGGGGATCCAATGAGCAGTTCTTC	CASSPPDRGSNEQFF
.	.	TRBV2	TRBJ2-1	TGTGCCAGCAGTGAAGAGGTGGGAGAGCAGTTCTTC	CASSEEVGEQFF
once	TRBD2	TRBV28	TRBJ2-7	TGTGCCAGCAGTGGACAACCGGGGGAGGGTTATTCGGTCCACGAGCAGTACTTC	CASSGQPGEGYSVHEQYF
.	.	TRBV2	TRBJ2-5	TGTGCCAGCAGCCCAGGGCGCGACCAAGAGACCCAGTACTTC	CASSPGRDQETQYF
.	.	TRBV29-1	TRBJ2-1	TGCAGTGCCGAGTTCCGGGACAATGAGCAGTTCTTC	CSAEFRDNEQFF